A single T cell receptor beta chain is shown here with its context. As yet, its antigen is unknown. These data are taken from a study of cytomegalovirus exposure and HLA in healthy donors. Findings and caveats of the study: For most TCR sequences rarity was the rule, although some public TCRs occurred in many donors.

The ends lost 0 bases at V and 7 bases at J; junction bases unmatched: 9. Per germline, CDR1 LGHNA and CDR2 YNFKEQ. The CDR3 totals 17 residues. Clones were read by immunoSEQ multiplex PCR, and TCRdb kept only the in-frame ones, dropping some. This table holds about 160,000 clones, approximately 90% found once. V is TRBV4-2 and J is TRBJ2-1; 10 bases match TRBD2. This clonotype was sampled from a man aged 18 to 29 in good health and CMV-seronegative. The sequenced sample consisted of PBMCs. Written as DNA, the CDR3 is TGTGCCAGCAGCCAAGATCTAGCGGGGGCAATTAGGAATGAGCAGTTCTTC. The encoded protein is CASSQDLAGAIRNEQFF.